This is a list of T cell receptor beta chains from one sample in a study of T cell repertoires in cytomegalovirus infection. TCRdb reprocessed the reads via MiXCR and lists one record per CDR3 protein. The repertoire holds about 920,000 distinct CDR3 sequences, with approximately 31% as singletons. Their recognized antigens are unknown. Sequences were derived from cultured CD8+ T cells from PBMCs, sampled from culture after CMV antigen stimulation. These receptors were collected from a human donor in good health (CMV status not recorded). Some clones in this sample may be carry-over from other donors' samples. Both conserved end residues are part of each CDR3. D genes are given only for firm matches. Clone size appears in some rows only: once, few, many, or a class for an expanded clone.

size	V	length	D	J	DNA	CDR3
NA	TRBV28	14	NA	TRBJ2-1	TGTGCCAGCACTCGTACAGGGAGCCACAATGAGCAGTTCTTC	CASTRTGSHNEQFF
NA	TRBV6-4	16	NA	TRBJ1-5	TGTGCCAGCAGTGACGACAGGTTCTATAGCAATCAGCCCCAGCATTTT	CASSDDRFYSNQPQHF
NA	TRBV2	17	TRBD1	TRBJ2-7	TGTGCCAGCAGACCCACCTCCGGGACAGGTCACCACTACGAGCAGTACTTC	CASRPTSGTGHHYEQYF
NA	TRBV25-1	13	NA	TRBJ1-1	TGTGCCAGCACTTCTGGAAGGGGGGCTGAAGCTTTCTTT	CASTSGRGAEAFF
NA	TRBV6-2/TRBV6-3	13	NA	TRBJ2-1	TGTGCCAGCAGTTACTCTCCGGGGCATGAGCAGTTCTTC	CASSYSPGHEQFF
NA	TRBV27	15	TRBD1	TRBJ2-1	TGTGCCAGCGGCACCGGGACAGACATTTACAATGAGCAGTTCTTC	CASGTGTDIYNEQFF
many	TRBV27	15	TRBD1	TRBJ2-5	TGTGCCAGCAGTCCGCGGACAGGGCGTCAAGAGACCCAGTACTTC	CASSPRTGRQETQYF
few	TRBV28	14	NA	TRBJ2-5	TGTGCCAGCAGTTTACCCACCGGACAAGAGACCCAGTACTTC	CASSLPTGQETQYF
NA	TRBV27	15	NA	TRBJ2-1	TGTGCCAGCAGTTTATCGCTTAGCTCCTACAATGAGCAGTTCTTC	CASSLSLSSYNEQFF
few	TRBV29-1	14	NA	TRBJ2-1	TGCAGCGTCCTCCCACGGACCGCATACAATGAGCAGTTCTTC	CSVLPRTAYNEQFF
few	TRBV29-1	15	TRBD1	TRBJ2-2	TGCAGCGTTGTAGAACAGGGGTTTGACACCGGGGAGCTGTTTTTT	CSVVEQGFDTGELFF
NA	TRBV7-9	15	TRBD2	TRBJ2-5	TGTGCCAGCAGCTTAGTCAGTCTAGCGGTTGAGACCCAGTACTTC	CASSLVSLAVETQYF
NA	TRBV5-1	16	NA	TRBJ2-5	TGCGCCAGCAGCTTGGGGCAAGTGGCGATACAAGAGACCCAGTACTTC	CASSLGQVAIQETQYF
NA	TRBV13	17	NA	TRBJ1-2	TGTGCCAGCAGCTTAGGCCTCGGACAAACCCCTAACTATGGCTACACCTTC	CASSLGLGQTPNYGYTF
NA	TRBV6-5	13	NA	TRBJ2-2	TGTGCCAGCAGTTACTCCTATGGCGGGGAGCTGTTTTTT	CASSYSYGGELFF
many	TRBV7-2	14	NA	TRBJ2-2	TGTGCCAGCAGCGGGGGCCTATACACCGGGGAGCTGTTTTTT	CASSGGLYTGELFF
few	TRBV19	15	TRBD2	TRBJ2-5	TGTGCCAGTAGAACCCTAGCGGGGGACCAAGAGACCCAGTACTTC	CASRTLAGDQETQYF
NA	TRBV6-6	15	NA	TRBJ1-1	TGTGCCAGCAGTTACTCGACTCCCAGGAACACTGAAGCTTTCTTT	CASSYSTPRNTEAFF